This TCR beta chain comes out of a study of T cell responses to AZD1222 COVID-19 vaccine. Study details: Some second doses came at about 4 weeks and others at about 12 weeks; these were pooled. Study-wide results and caveats: A mostly white British donor set with more females was recruited, and clonal diversity was possibly underestimated. Only a handful of people who got AZD1222 tested seropositive at baseline. Spike-specific TCR breadth and depth both grew after two AZD1222 doses.

The table lists this clone with a few counts. Its target is not known. TCRdb's table, derived via immunoSEQ multiplex PCR, lists solely in-frame clones and lacks some. Among more than 100,000 clones listed, more than 85% were seen once. The trim removed 4 bases at V and 0 bases at J, leaving 0 bases unmatched. The CDR3 contains 13 residues. Germline V gives CDR1 LNHDA, CDR2 SQIVND (reference sequence). The V call is TRBV19, the J call TRBJ2-7; 7 bases map to TRBD2. This material consisted of peripheral blood, taken on day 0 of AZD1222 vaccination. This TCR came from an adult in good health. The CDR3 here is CASSTGGSYEQYF. For the CDR3, the DNA is TGTGCCAGTAGTACGGGGGGCTCCTACGAGCAGTACTTC. The entire variable domain, with the rest obtained from reference TRBV19 and TRBJ2-7, is as follows: DGGITQSPKYLFRKEGQNVTLSCEQNLNHDAMYWYRQDPGQGLRLIYYSQIVNDFQKGDIAEGYSVSREKKESFPLTVTSAQKNPTAFYLCASSTGGSYEQYFGPGTRLTVT.